The T cell receptor (beta chain) under discussion was sequenced for a study of cytomegalovirus exposure and HLA in healthy donors. Study-wide results and limits: The investigators catalogued under 200 TCR beta chains as cytomegalovirus-associated. A few chains tied to CMV proved CMV antigen-specific in vitro. Reported results showed that the classifier diagnosed cytomegalovirus status with high specificity and sensitivity. A subsequent analysis found that TCR clusters from the first cohort also tended to co-occur in the approximately 110 validation repertoires, with about 94% of cluster scores above 0.

On this clone itself: Its target is unknown.

Generated by immunoSEQ multiplex PCR, the TCRdb table keeps only in-frame clones and is missing some. The sample records some 140,000 clones, 80% to 90% being singletons. The ends lost 4 bases at V and 8 bases at J; junction bases unmatched: 9. Germline V gene sequence: CDR1 SGHVS, CDR2 FNYEAQ. The CDR3 is 15 residues long. The origin of this receptor is a woman aged 25-40 years in good health and CMV-seronegative. The sequencing sample was made of PBMCs. The chain links TRBV7-6 to TRBJ1-4; TRBD1 aligns across 8 bases. CDR3 residues: CASSSPAGGGEKLFF. The CDR3 DNA reads TGTGCCAGCAGCTCTCCCGCAGGGGGCGGAGAAAAACTGTTTTTT.